This T cell receptor beta chain came from a study of T cell responses to AZD1222 COVID-19 vaccine. Study as a whole: Second-dose groups at about 4 or about 12 weeks were pooled. Study-wide findings and caveats: Unmutated variant regions reportedly attract nearly half of all spike-specific TCRs. It should be noted that donors were predominantly white British and more often female, and clonal diversity was possibly underestimated. CD4 TCRs covered the whole spike, strongest at regions 160-218 and 743-854.

The sample holds a few counts of this clone. Its target is unknown. CDR1 and CDR2 (germline): MDHEN, SYDVKM. CDR3 size: 10 residues. Trimming took off 4 bases at V and 9 bases at J, with 4 bases between the two ends. TCRdb's table, derived via immunoSEQ multiplex PCR, lists solely in-frame clones and lacks some. This sample carries about 130,000 clones, around 87% of them seen once, and the ten largest clones take about 10%. The sequencing used peripheral blood, collected on day 0 of AZD1222 vaccination. This sequence was found in an adult in good health. The chain recombines TRBV28 with TRBJ2-1; D is unresolved. The DNA for the CDR3 is TGTGCCAGCAGTTCGGTTGAGCAGTTCTTC. Translating gives CASSSVEQFF.